The 32 T cell receptor beta chains in this list originate from one sample, sequenced in a study of lymphopenia after photon versus proton radiotherapy. Libraries were prepared by immunoSEQ multiplex PCR; TCRdb keeps only in-frame clonotypes and omits some of them. The sample consists of approximately 16,000 clones, roughly 88% of them appearing once. Sequencing used peripheral blood, obtained from a patient treated with proton-based radiotherapy. The receptors stem from a man aged 70-80 years with pancreatic cancer.

The table lists this clone with a count of one. This chain links TRBV29-1 with TRBJ2-2, with 8 bases matching TRBD2. The CDR3 is 14 amino acids. V dropped 5 bases and J dropped 1; count of bases not matched to a gene: 3. Germline V gene lookup returns CDR1 SQVTM and CDR2 ANQGSEA. The CDR3 reads CSVLGTRNTGELFF. CDR3 in DNA: TGCAGCGTTCTCGGGACTAGGAACACCGGGGAGCTGTTTTTT.

The rearrangement uses TRBV30 and TRBJ1-5, with D unresolved. This CDR3 is built from 13 residues. Germline V lookup: CDR1 GTSNPN, CDR2 SVGIG (reference sequence). The V end lost 2 bases, the J end lost 0 bases, and 5 bases lay between the germline ends. The CDR3 region is CAWSRGSNQPQHF. As DNA, the CDR3 is TGTGCCTGGAGTCGGGGTAGCAATCAGCCCCAGCATTTT.

This chain links TRBV5-6 with TRBJ1-2; weak D call: TRBD1 (6 bases). Germline V lookup: CDR1 SGHDT, CDR2 YYEEEE. The CDR3 length is 13 residues. V dropped 2 bases and J dropped 2 bases, with 7 bases sitting between them. CDR3 amino acids: CASSFGQNYGYTF. In DNA form, the CDR3 reads TGTGCCAGCAGCTTCGGACAGAACTATGGCTACACCTTC.

The V and J genes are TRBV14 and TRBJ2-3; D uncertain. V shed 5 bases and J shed 6 bases, with 24 bases lying between them. CDR3 length: 17 amino acids. Germline lookup yields CDR1 SGHDN and CDR2 FVKESK. The CDR3 sequence is CASSTQRMGAYGDTQYF. The CDR3 DNA sequence: TGTGCCAGCAGCACCCAGAGGATGGGCGCATACGGGGATACGCAGTATTTT.

The genes are TRBV18 and TRBJ2-1; 8 bases are shared with TRBD1. The germline CDR1 and CDR2 sequences are KGHSH and LQKENI. The CDR3 has 16 amino acids. J gave up 9 bases and V 3 bases, and 13 bases lay outside the gene matches. The CDR3: CASSPGSGQGAFEQFF. CDR3 coding DNA: TGTGCCAGCTCACCCGGATCTGGCCAGGGGGCGTTTGAGCAGTTCTTC.

V usage is TRBV11-2 and J usage is TRBJ1-5; D is ambiguous. V lost 4 bases and J 2 bases, leaving 12 bases between the germline ends. Germline V gives CDR1 SGHAT, CDR2 FQNNGV. The CDR3 sequence is 15 residues long. The CDR3 DNA follows: TGTGCCAGCAGCTCAACTGACGGGGGCAATCAGCCCCAGCATTTT. Protein sequence: CASSSTDGGNQPQHF.

The CDR3 sequence: CASSVDRGDEQYF. The CDR3 region has the DNA TGTGCCAGCAGCGTGGACAGGGGTGACGAGCAGTACTTC. This chain links TRBV7-3 with TRBJ2-7; TRBD1 agrees at 9 bases. The CDR3 is made up of 13 amino acids. The germline CDR1 and CDR2 sequences are SGHTA and FQGTGA. The V segment lost 5 bases and the J segment 5 bases; nucleotides outside the gene matches: 4.

The rearrangement joins TRBV29-1 to TRBJ1-2, with 7 nucleotides matching TRBD1. Germline loops: CDR1 SQVTM, CDR2 ANQGSEA. After removal of 6 bases from V and 8 bases from J, the junction contained 12 bases not matched to a gene. This CDR3 region has 13 residues. The CDR3 DNA follows: TGCAGCGTACGCACCACAGGGGCCGGCGGCTACACCTTC. Its protein product is CSVRTTGAGGYTF.

The chain recombines TRBV7-9 with TRBJ2-7; 16 bases map to TRBD2. V gave up 5 bases and J gave up 2 bases; unmatched junction bases: 3. CDR3 length equals 16 residues. The V gene's germline CDR1 is SEHNR and CDR2 FQNEAQ (reference sequence). CDR3 region: CASSPGLAGGPYEQYF. CDR3 in DNA: TGTGCCAGCAGCCCGGGACTAGCGGGAGGGCCCTACGAGCAGTACTTC.

The rearrangement joins TRBV9 to TRBJ2-5, with 9 bases fitting TRBD2. CDR3 length: 19 residues. Germline assignment: CDR1 SGDLS and CDR2 YYNGEE. The V and J ends lost 3 bases and 0 bases, in that order; junction bases with no gene match: 15. Here the CDR3 DNA reads TGTGCCAGCAGCGCCGGGGTCCCCGGGCTAGCGGGGTACCAAGAGACCCAGTACTTC. Encoded protein: CASSAGVPGLAGYQETQYF.

V is TRBV7-6 and J is TRBJ2-7, with a tentative D call TRBD2 (8 bases). In germline, CDR1 is SGHVS, CDR2 FNYEAQ. V gave up 2 bases and J gave up 7 bases, with 24 bases separating them. The CDR3 is 17 amino acids. CDR3 region: CASSLTPPGGGRGEQYF. The CDR3 DNA is TGTGCCAGCAGCTTAACCCCGCCGGGAGGGGGCCGCGGGGAGCAGTACTTC.

The chain carries TRBV28 and TRBJ2-3; 7 nucleotides agree with TRBD1. This CDR3 region has 12 residues. The germline gives CDR1 MDHEN, CDR2 SYDVKM. J gave up 11 bases and V 6 bases, and 8 bases lay outside the gene matches. The CDR3 spells CASRGQFIQQYF. The CDR3 DNA reads as TGTGCCAGCAGGGGACAGTTCATACAGCAGTATTTT. Complete variable domain (other parts from reference TRBV28 and TRBJ2-3): DVKVTQSSRYLVKRTGEKVFLECVQDMDHENMFWYRQDPGLGLRLIYFSYDVKMKEKGDIPEGYSVSREKKERFSLILESASTNQTSMYLCASRGQFIQQYFGPGTRLTVL.

The rearrangement uses TRBV9 and TRBJ2-7; 7 bases are shared with TRBD1. From germline, CDR1 is SGDLS and CDR2 YYNGEE. The CDR3 runs to 14 residues. J lost 3 bases, V lost 0 bases, and 3 bases had no gene match. The CDR3 DNA sequence: TGTGCCAGCAGCGTAGCGACAGGGTTCTACGAGCAGTACTTC. Its protein is CASSVATGFYEQYF. Variable domain in full (rest from reference TRBV9 and TRBJ2-7): DSGVTQTPKHLITATGQRVTLRCSPRSGDLSVYWYQQSLDQGLQFLIQYYNGEERAKGNILERFSAQQFPDLHSELNLSSLELGDSALYFCASSVATGFYEQYFGPGTRLTVT.

CDR3 DNA sequence: TGTGCCAGCACCTCTTCCGGGGGTCTCACCTACGAGCAGTACTTC. The encoded protein is CASTSSGGLTYEQYF. The V and J genes are TRBV5-6 and TRBJ2-7, with D perhaps TRBD2 (6 bases). The CDR3 consists of 15 residues. CDR1 is SGHDT, CDR2 YYEEEE, per germline. The germline V and J ends were trimmed by 6 bases and 2 bases, with 18 bases remaining between them.

In this sample, this clone turned up once. V is TRBV6-1 and J is TRBJ2-1; D is unresolved. Germline CDR1 is MNHNS and CDR2 is SASEGT. The V gene lost 0 bases and the J gene lost 8 bases, with 2 bases spanning the gap. The CDR3 loop spans 11 amino acids. The CDR3 DNA is TGTGCCAGCAGTGAAGCGTATGAGCAGTTCTTC. It translates to CASSEAYEQFF.

V is TRBV28 and J is TRBJ2-2, with unresolved D. CDR3 length: 15 residues. Trimming cost V 4 bases and J 1 base, with 10 bases left between them. CDR1 is MDHEN, CDR2 SYDVKM, per germline. The CDR3 coding sequence is TGTGCCAGCAGTTCGTGGACCTTGAACACCGGGGAGCTGTTTTTT. Protein: CASSSWTLNTGELFF.

V is TRBV6-6 and J is TRBJ2-7; no reliable D call. The CDR3 runs to 14 residues. Germline V gene sequence: CDR1 MNHNY, CDR2 SVGAGI (reference sequence). V was cut by 0 bases and J by 6 bases, with 12 bases left in between. The CDR3, as DNA: TGTGCCAGCAGTTACTCGCAACAACGTTCCGAGCAGTACTTC. Amino acid sequence: CASSYSQQRSEQYF.

The rearrangement joins TRBV19 to TRBJ1-1, with 10 bases identical to TRBD1. The CDR3 runs 14 residues. Germline V gene lookup returns CDR1 LNHDA and CDR2 SQIVND (reference sequence). V shed 5 bases, J shed 4 bases, and the junction held 4 bases outside the gene matches. The CDR3 sequence: CASSGDRGGTEAFF. Here the CDR3 DNA reads TGTGCCAGTAGTGGGGACAGGGGAGGCACTGAAGCTTTCTTT.

The rearrangement uses TRBV10-3 and TRBJ2-7; the match to TRBD1 covers 7 bases. V shed 6 bases and J 2 bases; nucleotides not matched to a gene: 7. The CDR3 is made up of 14 amino acids. Germline V lookup: CDR1 ENHRY, CDR2 SYGVKD. This chain's CDR3 is CAIREDRSTYEQYF. CDR3 bases: TGTGCCATCAGGGAGGACAGGTCAACCTACGAGCAGTACTTC.

The chain uses TRBV7-8 and TRBJ2-2; 9 bases fit TRBD1. With V trimmed by 4 bases and J by 3 bases, 6 bases remained unmatched. Germline V gives CDR1 SGHVS, CDR2 FQNEAQ. CDR3 length equals 16 residues. DNA for the CDR3: TGTGCCAGCAGCTCCCAGGGACAGGGTTACACCGGGGAGCTGTTTTTT. Its protein is CASSSQGQGYTGELFF. The full variable domain, completed using reference TRBV7-8 and TRBJ2-2, is GAGVSQSPRYKVAKRGQDVALRCDPISGHVSLFWYQQALGQGPEFLTYFQNEAQLDKSGLPSDRFFAERPEGSVSTLKIQRTQQEDSAVYLCASSSQGQGYTGELFFGEGSRLTVL.

The chain uses TRBV7-8 and TRBJ2-5; a weak D match, TRBD2 (6 bases). Per the germline V gene, CDR1 is SGHVS and CDR2 is FQNEAQ. With 5 bases removed from V and 2 bases from J, the gap between germline ends came to 12 bases. CDR3 length: 14 amino acids. The CDR3 DNA sequence: TGTGCCAGCAGCGTGGGACTTATTCAAGAGACCCAGTACTTC. This sequence encodes CASSVGLIQETQYF.

The rearrangement uses TRBV15 and TRBJ1-4; D gene ambiguous. Trimming left V 0 bases short and J 7 bases short, with 12 bases between. The V gene's germline CDR1 is LNHNV and CDR2 YYDKDF (reference sequence). The CDR3 has 15 amino acids. The CDR3, as DNA: TGTGCCACCAGCAGAGATGGAGGGCCGAGTGAAAAACTGTTTTTT. This encodes CATSRDGGPSEKLFF.

Only a few counts were recorded for this clone. The genes are TRBV19 and TRBJ1-1; D not certain. CDR3 length: 14 residues. The V gene lost 3 bases and the J gene lost 7 bases, with 15 bases spanning the gap. The germline CDR1 and CDR2 sequences are LNHDA and SQIVND (reference sequence). The CDR3 DNA sequence: TGTGCCAGTAGTATTACGGGAGGGCCCTTTGAAGCTTTCTTT. Its protein is CASSITGGPFEAFF.

The V call is TRBV11-3, the J call TRBJ2-7; possible D gene TRBD1, 6 bases. CDR3 length: 15 residues. V lost 1 base to trimming and J lost 5 bases, with 15 bases between them. CDR1 and CDR2 from the germline V gene are SGHNT and YENEEA. The DNA of the CDR3 is TGTGCCAGCAGCTTAGGGCCCAGGGGAGTCGACGAGCAGTACTTC. Translated, it gives CASSLGPRGVDEQYF. The whole variable domain, filled in from reference TRBV11-3 and TRBJ2-7, reads EAGVVQSPRYKIIEKKQPVAFWCNPISGHNTLYWYLQNLGQGPELLIRYENEEAVDDSQLPKDRFSAERLKGVDSTLKIQPAELGDSAVYLCASSLGPRGVDEQYFGPGTRLTVT.

This clone turned up a few times. J is TRBJ1-5 and V is TRBV6-6; D remains ambiguous. Germline lookup yields CDR1 MNHNY and CDR2 SVGAGI (reference sequence). The CDR3 contains 13 residues. Trimming left V 6 bases short and J 3 bases short, with 9 bases between. DNA for the CDR3: TGTGCCAGCAGCCTCCTTTTCAATCAGCCCCAGCATTTT. Translation: CASSLLFNQPQHF.

The chain is built from TRBV7-9 and TRBJ2-2; D is possibly TRBD1 (6 bases). The V gene's germline CDR1 is SEHNR and CDR2 FQNEAQ (reference sequence). The length of the CDR3 is 17 residues. V dropped 6 bases and J dropped 2 bases, with 19 bases sitting between them. In DNA form, the CDR3 reads TGTGCCAGCAGTATACCGGGGCGACAGGCTAACACCGGGGAGCTGTTTTTT. Translated: CASSIPGRQANTGELFF.

This chain connects TRBV5-1 to TRBJ2-3; 12 bases map to TRBD1. V lost 5 bases and J lost 5; bases outside the gene matches: 6. CDR3 size: 15 residues. In germline, CDR1 is SGHRS, CDR2 YFSETQ. This CDR3 is CASSWDRGQRDTQYF. The CDR3 DNA reads TGCGCCAGCAGTTGGGACAGGGGGCAGAGAGATACGCAGTATTTT.

The chain carries TRBV25-1 and TRBJ2-1; D is possibly TRBD2 (7 bases). The CDR3 sequence is 14 residues long. Germline V gene lookup returns CDR1 MGHDK and CDR2 SYGVNS. V lost 5 bases and J lost 9, with 17 bases in between. The CDR3 DNA reads TGTGCCAGCAGTCCAATCGGGGGGCGGGGTGAGCAGTTCTTC. Amino acid sequence: CASSPIGGRGEQFF.

The chain joins TRBV19 to TRBJ1-2; 8 nucleotides line up with TRBD1. Trimming at V came to 1 base and at J to 7 bases, leaving 11 bases not matched to a gene. The CDR3 extends over 16 amino acids. Germline CDR1 LNHDA, CDR2 SQIVND (reference sequence). The CDR3: CASSIVGQGVRSGYTF. For the CDR3, the DNA is TGTGCCAGTAGTATAGTAGGACAGGGAGTGAGAAGTGGCTACACCTTC. Using reference TRBV19 and TRBJ1-2 for the parts outside the CDR3, the full variable domain is DGGITQSPKYLFRKEGQNVTLSCEQNLNHDAMYWYRQDPGQGLRLIYYSQIVNDFQKGDIAEGYSVSREKKESFPLTVTSAQKNPTAFYLCASSIVGQGVRSGYTFGSGTRLTVV.

This clone was detected once. The J gene is TRBJ1-1, the V gene TRBV5-1; 9 bases map to TRBD1. The CDR3 extends over 16 amino acids. The germline V gene has CDR1 SGHRS and CDR2 YFSETQ. J was trimmed by 3 bases and V by 5 bases; bases with no gene match: 11. As DNA, the CDR3 is TGCGCCAGCAGTGCCCTAGGAACAGGGGGCCACACTGAAGCTTTCTTT. It specifies CASSALGTGGHTEAFF.

The sample holds a few counts of this clone. The chain employs TRBV11-2 and TRBJ2-7, with a possible D match to TRBD1 (6 bases). V was pared by 3 bases and J by 2 bases, with 11 bases between. The germline V gene has CDR1 SGHAT and CDR2 FQNNGV. The CDR3 is made up of 14 amino acids. The CDR3 region is CASSFVDSAYEQYF. The CDR3 region has the DNA TGTGCCAGCAGCTTCGTGGACAGCGCCTACGAGCAGTACTTC. The full variable domain, its missing parts supplied by reference TRBV11-2 and TRBJ2-7, is EAGVAQSPRYKIIEKRQSVAFWCNPISGHATLYWYQQILGQGPKLLIQFQNNGVVDDSQLPKDRFSAERLKGVDSTLKIQPAKLEDSAVYLCASSFVDSAYEQYFGPGTRLTVT.

The chain recombines TRBV14 with TRBJ2-3, with TRBD1 matching 7 bases. The CDR3 contains 15 residues. Germline V CDR1 and CDR2: SGHDN, FVKESK. Unmatched junction bases numbered 6, after V lost 4 bases and J lost 2 bases. CDR3: CASSPDRWSTDTQYF. Written as DNA, the CDR3 is TGTGCCAGCAGCCCGGACAGGTGGTCCACAGATACGCAGTATTTT. The full variable domain, rest sourced from reference TRBV14 and TRBJ2-3, is EAGVTQFPSHSVIEKGQTVTLRCDPISGHDNLYWYRRVMGKEIKFLLHFVKESKQDESGMPNNRFLAERTGGTYSTLKVQPAELEDSGVYFCASSPDRWSTDTQYFGPGTRLTVL.